This entry describes one T cell receptor (beta chain). Its antigen is still unknown. The sample belongs to a study of T cells expressing NK-cell markers. On the study more broadly: The authors sequenced eight donors, of whom seven were HCMV-seropositive and one was seronegative.

Looked up from germline, CDR1 is SGHTA and CDR2 is FQGNSA. The length of the CDR3 is 15 residues. Beta-chain TCR cDNA was generated via 5'RACE template switching with UMIs. No DNA is given; TCRdb re-called the 5' RACE reads and lists each CDR3 protein once. The sample shows approximately 440,000 distinct CDR3 sequences, and more than 1.4% sits with its ten largest clones. Study findings and constraints: Dominant NKG2C+ clonotypes accounted for about 1.0-8% of CD8+ T cells in several donors.

Input material: blood T cells: a sorted CD56 or NKG2C T cell subset, CD4+ or CD8+ T cells, or bulk PBMC T cells (not recorded which). This TCR derives from a woman between 45 and 60 years old in good health. This chain joins TRBV7-2 and TRBJ2-1. The CDR3 spells CASSLAYAVSNEQFF.